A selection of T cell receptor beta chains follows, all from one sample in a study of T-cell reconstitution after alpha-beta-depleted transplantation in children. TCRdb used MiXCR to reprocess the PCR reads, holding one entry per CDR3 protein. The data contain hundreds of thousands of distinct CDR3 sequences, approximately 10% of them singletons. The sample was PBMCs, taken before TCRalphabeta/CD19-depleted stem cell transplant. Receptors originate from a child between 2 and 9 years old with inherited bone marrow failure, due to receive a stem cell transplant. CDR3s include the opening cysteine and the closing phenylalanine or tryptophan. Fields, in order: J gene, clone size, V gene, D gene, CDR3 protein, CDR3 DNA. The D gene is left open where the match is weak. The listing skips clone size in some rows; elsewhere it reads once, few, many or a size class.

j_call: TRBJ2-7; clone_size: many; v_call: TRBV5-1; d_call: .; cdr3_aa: CASSFGHTYEQYF; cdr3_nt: TGCGCCAGCAGCTTCGGACACACCTACGAGCAGTACTTC
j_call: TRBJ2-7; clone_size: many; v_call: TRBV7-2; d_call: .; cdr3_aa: CASSLLASYEQYF; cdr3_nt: TGTGCCAGCAGCTTACTAGCCTCCTACGAGCAGTACTTC
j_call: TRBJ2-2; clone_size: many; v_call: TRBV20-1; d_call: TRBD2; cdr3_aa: CSASALAGLTGELFF; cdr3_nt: TGCAGTGCTAGTGCCCTAGCGGGACTCACCGGGGAGCTGTTTTTT
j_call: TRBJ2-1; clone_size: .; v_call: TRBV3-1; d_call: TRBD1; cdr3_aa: CASSPWTGDPNEQFF; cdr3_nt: TGTGCCAGCAGCCCCTGGACAGGGGATCCCAATGAGCAGTTCTTC
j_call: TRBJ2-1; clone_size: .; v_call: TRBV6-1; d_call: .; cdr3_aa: CASNPGQLSYNEQFF; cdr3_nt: TGTGCCAGCAACCCCGGACAGCTCTCCTACAATGAGCAGTTCTTC
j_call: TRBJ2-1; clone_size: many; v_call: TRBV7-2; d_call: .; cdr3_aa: CASSLVGDGTEQFF; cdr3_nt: TGTGCCAGCAGCTTAGTCGGTGATGGCACTGAGCAGTTCTTC
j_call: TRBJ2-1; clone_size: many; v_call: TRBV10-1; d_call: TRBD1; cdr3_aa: CASSELTGTGGHNEQFF; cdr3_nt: TGCGCCAGCAGTGAGTTAACCGGGACAGGGGGTCACAATGAGCAGTTCTTC
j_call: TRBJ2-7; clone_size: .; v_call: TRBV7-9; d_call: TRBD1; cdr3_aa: CASSQRPGTGTSYEQYF; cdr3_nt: TGTGCCAGCAGCCAGAGACCCGGGACAGGGACCTCCTACGAGCAGTACTTC
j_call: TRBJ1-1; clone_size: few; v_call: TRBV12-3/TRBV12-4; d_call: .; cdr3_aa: CASSLILGSREAMNTEAFF; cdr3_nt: TGTGCCAGCAGTTTAATCCTCGGTTCACGGGAGGCTATGAACACTGAAGCTTTCTTT
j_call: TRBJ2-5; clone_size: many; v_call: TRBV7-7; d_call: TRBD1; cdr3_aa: CASSTRGWETQYF; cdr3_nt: TGTGCTAGCAGCACCAGGGGGTGGGAGACCCAGTACTTC
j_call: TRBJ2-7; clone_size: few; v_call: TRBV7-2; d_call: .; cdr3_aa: CASSSTSLSYEQYF; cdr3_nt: TGTGCCAGCAGCTCTACCTCGCTCTCCTACGAGCAGTACTTC
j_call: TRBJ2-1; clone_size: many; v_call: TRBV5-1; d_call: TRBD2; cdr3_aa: CASSFLSGGDEQFF; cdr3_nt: TGCGCCAGCAGTTTCCTCTCGGGAGGAGATGAGCAGTTCTTC
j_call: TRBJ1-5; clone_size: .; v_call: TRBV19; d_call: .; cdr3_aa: CASSMGAYSNQPQHF; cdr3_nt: TGTGCCAGTAGTATGGGGGCTTATAGCAATCAGCCCCAGCATTTT
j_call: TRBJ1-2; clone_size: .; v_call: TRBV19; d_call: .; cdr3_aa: CASTVWPDPYGYTF; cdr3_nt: TGTGCCAGTACGGTATGGCCAGATCCCTATGGCTACACCTTC
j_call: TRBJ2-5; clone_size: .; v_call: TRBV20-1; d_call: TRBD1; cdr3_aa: CSASGQDQETQYF; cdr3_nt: TGCAGTGCCTCAGGACAGGATCAAGAGACCCAGTACTTC
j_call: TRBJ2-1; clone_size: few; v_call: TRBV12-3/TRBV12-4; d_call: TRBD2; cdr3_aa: CASSWTSGRARPNEQFF; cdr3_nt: TGTGCCAGCAGTTGGACTAGCGGGAGGGCCCGTCCCAATGAGCAGTTCTTC
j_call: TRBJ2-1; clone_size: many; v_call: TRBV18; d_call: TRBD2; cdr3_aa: CASSPRASGLSSYNEQFF; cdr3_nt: TGTGCCAGCTCACCACGGGCTAGCGGTCTGAGCTCCTACAATGAGCAGTTCTTC
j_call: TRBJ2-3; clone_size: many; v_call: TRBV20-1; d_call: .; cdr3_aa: CSARASLGDTQYF; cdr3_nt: TGCAGTGCTAGAGCCTCGCTAGGAGATACGCAGTATTTT
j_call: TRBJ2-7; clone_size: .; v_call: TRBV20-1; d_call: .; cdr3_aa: CSATPLLAWAYEQYF; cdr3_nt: TGCAGTGCCACTCCCCTTTTAGCGTGGGCCTACGAGCAGTACTTC
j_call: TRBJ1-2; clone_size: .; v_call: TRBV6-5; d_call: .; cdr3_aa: CASSYGGAVGYTF; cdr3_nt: TGTGCCAGCAGTTACGGGGGGGCTGTTGGCTACACCTTC
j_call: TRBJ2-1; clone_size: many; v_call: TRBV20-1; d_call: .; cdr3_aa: CSARVGYNEQFF; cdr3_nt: TGCAGTGCTAGAGTAGGCTACAATGAGCAGTTCTTC
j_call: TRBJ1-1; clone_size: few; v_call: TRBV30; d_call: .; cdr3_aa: CACRKGENTEAFF; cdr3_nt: TGTGCCTGCCGAAAGGGCGAGAACACTGAAGCTTTCTTT
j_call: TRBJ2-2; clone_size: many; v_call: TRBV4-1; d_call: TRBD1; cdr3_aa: CASSPVQGAGTGELFF; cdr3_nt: TGCGCCAGCAGCCCGGTTCAGGGGGCTGGAACCGGGGAGCTGTTTTTT
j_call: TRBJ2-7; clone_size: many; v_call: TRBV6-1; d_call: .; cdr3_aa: CASSPYLRYEQYF; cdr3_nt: TGTGCCAGCAGCCCATACCTCAGGTACGAGCAGTACTTC
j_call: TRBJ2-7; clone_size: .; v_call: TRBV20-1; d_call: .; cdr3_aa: CSASLARAYEQYF; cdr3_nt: TGCAGTGCTAGCCTCGCTAGGGCCTACGAGCAGTACTTC
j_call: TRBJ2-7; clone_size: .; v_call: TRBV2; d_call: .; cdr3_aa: CASSRQTYEQYF; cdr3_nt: TGTGCCAGCAGTCGCCAGACTTACGAGCAGTACTTC
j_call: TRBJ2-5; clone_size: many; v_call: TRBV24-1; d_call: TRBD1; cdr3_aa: CATSPGTVIQETQYF; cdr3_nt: TGTGCCACCAGCCCCGGGACAGTAATACAAGAGACCCAGTACTTC
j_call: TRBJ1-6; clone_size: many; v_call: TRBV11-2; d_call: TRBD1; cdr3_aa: CASSLDRGTGDSPLHF; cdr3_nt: TGTGCCAGCAGCTTAGATCGAGGGACAGGAGACTCACCCCTCCACTTT
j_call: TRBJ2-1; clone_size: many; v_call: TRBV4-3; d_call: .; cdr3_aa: CASSQNMGLTFSYNEQFF; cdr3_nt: TGCGCCAGCAGCCAAAATATGGGACTTACATTCTCCTACAATGAGCAGTTCTTC
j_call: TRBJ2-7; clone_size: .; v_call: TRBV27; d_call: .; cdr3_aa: CASSLWWGYEQYF; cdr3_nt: TGTGCCAGCAGTTTATGGTGGGGGTACGAGCAGTACTTC
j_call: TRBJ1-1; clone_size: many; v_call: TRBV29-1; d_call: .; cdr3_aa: CSAEEMNTEAFF; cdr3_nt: TGCAGCGCAGAGGAGATGAACACTGAAGCTTTCTTT
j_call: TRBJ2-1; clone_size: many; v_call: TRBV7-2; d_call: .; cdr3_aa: CASSLVAGPMEQFF; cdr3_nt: TGTGCCAGCAGCTTAGTCGCCGGTCCTATGGAGCAGTTCTTC
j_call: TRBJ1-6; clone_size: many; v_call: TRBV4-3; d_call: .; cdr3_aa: CASSQDRADRSPLHF; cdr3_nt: TGCGCCAGCAGCCAAGACAGGGCTGATCGATCACCCCTCCACTTT
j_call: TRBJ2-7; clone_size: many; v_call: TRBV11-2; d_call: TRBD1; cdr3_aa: CASSSPGTGNEQYF; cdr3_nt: TGTGCCAGCAGCTCGCCGGGGACAGGGAACGAGCAGTACTTC
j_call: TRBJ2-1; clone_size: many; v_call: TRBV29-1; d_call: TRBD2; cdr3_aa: CSVPPGLAADNEQFF; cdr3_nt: TGCAGCGTTCCCCCTGGGCTAGCGGCAGACAATGAGCAGTTCTTC
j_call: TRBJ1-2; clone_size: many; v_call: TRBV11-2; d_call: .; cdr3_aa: CASSRTSGGYTF; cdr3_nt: TGTGCCAGCAGCCGGACCTCTGGCGGCTACACCTTC
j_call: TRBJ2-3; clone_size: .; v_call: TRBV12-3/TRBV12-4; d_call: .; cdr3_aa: CASTLSPPDTQYF; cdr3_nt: TGTGCCAGCACCCTGAGTCCCCCAGATACGCAGTATTTT
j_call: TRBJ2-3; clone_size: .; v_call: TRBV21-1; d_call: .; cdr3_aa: CASSKKSRGRSSTDTQYF; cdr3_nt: TGTGCCAGCAGCAAAAAATCAAGGGGGAGGTCGAGCACAGATACGCAGTATTTT
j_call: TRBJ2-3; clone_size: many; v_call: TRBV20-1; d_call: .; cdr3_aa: CSARVRDGGTDTQYF; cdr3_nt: TGCAGTGCTAGAGTCCGGGACGGTGGCACAGATACGCAGTATTTT
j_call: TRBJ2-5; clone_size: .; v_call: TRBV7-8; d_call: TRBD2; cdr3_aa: CASSPAGTSEEETQYF; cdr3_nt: TGTGCCAGCAGCCCCGCCGGGACTAGCGAGGAAGAGACCCAGTACTTC
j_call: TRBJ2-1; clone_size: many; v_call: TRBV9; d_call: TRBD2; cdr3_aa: CASSVTSGSFVEQFF; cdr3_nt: TGTGCCAGCAGCGTCACTAGCGGGAGTTTTGTTGAGCAGTTCTTC
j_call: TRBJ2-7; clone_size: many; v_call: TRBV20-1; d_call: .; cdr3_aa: CSARGWRISNPYEQYF; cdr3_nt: TGCAGTGCTAGAGGCTGGCGTATAAGTAACCCCTACGAGCAGTACTTC
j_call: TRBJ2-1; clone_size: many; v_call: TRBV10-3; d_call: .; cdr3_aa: CAISESVDEQFF; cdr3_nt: TGTGCCATCAGTGAGTCTGTAGACGAGCAGTTCTTC
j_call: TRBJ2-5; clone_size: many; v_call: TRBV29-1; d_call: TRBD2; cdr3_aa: CSVIELAGVGETQYF; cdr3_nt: TGCAGCGTTATAGAACTAGCGGGAGTTGGAGAGACCCAGTACTTC
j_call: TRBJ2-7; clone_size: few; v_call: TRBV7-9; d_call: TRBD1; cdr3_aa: CASSLTGQRDYEQYF; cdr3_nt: TGTGCCAGCAGCTTAACGGGACAGCGAGACTACGAGCAGTACTTC
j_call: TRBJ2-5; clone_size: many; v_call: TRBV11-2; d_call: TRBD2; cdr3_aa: CASSLVGTSGSEEETQYF; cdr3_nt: TGTGCCAGCAGCTTAGTAGGGACTAGCGGGAGCGAAGAAGAGACCCAGTACTTC
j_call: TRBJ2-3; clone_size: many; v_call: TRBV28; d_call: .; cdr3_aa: CASSRSEVTDTQYF; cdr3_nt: TGTGCCAGCAGTCGCTCCGAGGTCACAGATACGCAGTATTTT
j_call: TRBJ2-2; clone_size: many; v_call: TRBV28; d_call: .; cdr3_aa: CASSFGNANTGELFF; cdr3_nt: TGTGCCAGCAGTTTTGGTAACGCGAACACCGGGGAGCTGTTTTTT
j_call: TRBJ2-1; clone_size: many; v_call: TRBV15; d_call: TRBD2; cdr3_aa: CATSRETGLSGRARGFF; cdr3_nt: TGTGCCACCAGCAGAGAGACGGGATTAAGCGGGAGAGCGAGGGGGTTCTTC
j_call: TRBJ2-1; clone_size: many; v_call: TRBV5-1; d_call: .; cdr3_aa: CASSLGGTPFF; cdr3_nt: TGCGCCAGCAGCTTGGGCGGGACCCCGTTCTTC
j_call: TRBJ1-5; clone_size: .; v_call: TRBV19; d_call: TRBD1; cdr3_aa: CASSTPTGLLSNQPQHF; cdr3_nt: TGTGCCAGTAGTACTCCGACAGGGCTCTTAAGCAATCAGCCCCAGCATTTT
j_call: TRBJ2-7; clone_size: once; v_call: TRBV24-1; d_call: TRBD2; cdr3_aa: CATSDFGGVHYEQYF; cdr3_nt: TGTGCCACCAGTGATTTCGGGGGGGTCCACTACGAGCAGTACTTC
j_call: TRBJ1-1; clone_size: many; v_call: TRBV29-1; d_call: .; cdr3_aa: CSGKTLGGATEAFF; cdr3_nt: TGCAGCGGGAAAACTTTGGGAGGAGCCACTGAAGCTTTCTTT
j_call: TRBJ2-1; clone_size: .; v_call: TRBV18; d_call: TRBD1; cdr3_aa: CASSPYRDRSYNEQFF; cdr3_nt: TGTGCCAGCTCACCATACCGGGACAGATCCTACAATGAGCAGTTCTTC
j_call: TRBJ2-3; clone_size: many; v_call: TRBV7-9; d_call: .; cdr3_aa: CASSLALALRADTQYF; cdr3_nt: TGTGCCAGCAGCTTAGCGCTGGCTCTGCGGGCAGATACGCAGTATTTT
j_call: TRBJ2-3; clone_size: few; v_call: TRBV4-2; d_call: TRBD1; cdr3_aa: CASSQAGDRGQGDTQYF; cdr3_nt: TGTGCCAGCAGCCAAGCGGGGGACAGGGGGCAGGGAGATACGCAGTATTTT
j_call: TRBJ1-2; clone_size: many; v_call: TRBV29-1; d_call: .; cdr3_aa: CSVGTEGMRGYTF; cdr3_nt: TGCAGCGTTGGGACAGAGGGGATGCGTGGCTACACCTTC
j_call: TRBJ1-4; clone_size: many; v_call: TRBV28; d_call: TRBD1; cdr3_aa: CASSLWGTGTHEKLFF; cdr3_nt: TGTGCCAGCAGTTTATGGGGGACAGGGACTCATGAAAAACTGTTTTTT
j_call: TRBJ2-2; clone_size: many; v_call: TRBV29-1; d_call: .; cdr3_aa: CSGGTTNTGELFF; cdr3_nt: TGCAGCGGCGGGACAACGAACACCGGGGAGCTGTTTTTT
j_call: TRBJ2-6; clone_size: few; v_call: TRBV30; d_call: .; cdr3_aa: CAWSVMLGAGANVLTF; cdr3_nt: TGTGCCTGGAGTGTAATGTTAGGGGCTGGGGCCAACGTCCTGACTTTC